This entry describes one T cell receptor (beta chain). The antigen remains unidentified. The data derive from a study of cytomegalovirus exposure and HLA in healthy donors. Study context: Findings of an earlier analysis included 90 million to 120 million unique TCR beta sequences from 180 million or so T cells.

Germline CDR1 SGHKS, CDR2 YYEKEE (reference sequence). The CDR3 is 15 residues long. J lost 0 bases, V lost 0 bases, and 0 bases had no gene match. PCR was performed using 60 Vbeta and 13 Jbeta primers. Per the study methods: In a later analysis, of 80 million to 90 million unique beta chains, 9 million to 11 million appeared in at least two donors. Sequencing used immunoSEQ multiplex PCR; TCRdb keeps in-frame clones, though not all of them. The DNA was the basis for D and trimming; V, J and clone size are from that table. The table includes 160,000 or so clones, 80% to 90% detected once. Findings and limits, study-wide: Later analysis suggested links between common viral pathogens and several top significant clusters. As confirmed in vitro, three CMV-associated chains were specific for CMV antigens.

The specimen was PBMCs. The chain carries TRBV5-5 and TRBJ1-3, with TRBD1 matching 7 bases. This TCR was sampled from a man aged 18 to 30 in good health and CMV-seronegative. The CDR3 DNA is TGTGCCAGCAGCTTGGACAGGGGCTCTGGAAACACCATATATTTT. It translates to CASSLDRGSGNTIYF.